These 23 T cell receptor beta chains originate from one sample sequenced in a study of T cell responses to AZD1222 COVID-19 vaccine. TCRdb's copy holds only in-frame clones and misses some; the assay was immunoSEQ multiplex PCR. The sample records about 160,000 clones, roughly 86% being singletons. Sequenced material: peripheral blood, taken on day 0 of AZD1222 vaccination. These receptor sequences come from an adult in good health.

J is TRBJ1-2 and V is TRBV6-6, with 7 nucleotides matching TRBD1. This CDR3 region has 13 residues. Germline CDR1 and CDR2: MNHNY and SVGAGI (reference sequence). J gave up 2 bases and V 5 bases, and 2 bases lay outside the gene matches. CDR3 coding DNA: TGTGCCAGCAGTGAGGACAGGAACTATGGCTACACCTTC. The encoded protein is CASSEDRNYGYTF.

In this sample, this clone turned up once. This chain uses TRBV19 with TRBJ2-5; D may match TRBD1 or TRBD2 (6 bases each). V was cut by 6 bases and J by 5 bases, with 10 bases left in between. Germline CDR1 reads LNHDA; CDR2 reads SQIVND (reference sequence). The length of the CDR3 is 12 residues. The CDR3 DNA reads as TGTGCCAGTAGCCGGGGGCAGGAGACCCAGTACTTC. This sequence encodes CASSRGQETQYF.

This chain joins TRBV7-2 and TRBJ2-7; weak D call: TRBD2 (6 bases). Germline CDR1 reads SGHTA; CDR2 reads FQGNSA. The V and J ends lost 4 bases and 0 bases respectively, with 10 bases between them. CDR3 length: 14 amino acids. CDR3 sequence reads: CASSSWTNSYEQYF. The CDR3, as DNA: TGTGCCAGCAGCTCCTGGACTAACTCCTACGAGCAGTACTTC.

V is TRBV5-4 and J is TRBJ2-7; either TRBD1 or TRBD2 may supply D (5 bases each). The germline V gene has CDR1 SGHNT and CDR2 YYREEE (reference sequence). Trimming pared 0 bases from V and 5 bases from J, leaving 15 bases between. This CDR3 is 15 amino acids long. CDR3 nucleotides: TGTGCCAGCAGCTTGGAGGGACGGGCTCTGGACGAGCAGTACTTC. This encodes CASSLEGRALDEQYF.

The CDR3: CASRAGTGVAGELFF. The CDR3 nucleotides are TGTGCCAGCAGAGCCGGGACAGGGGTCGCCGGGGAGCTGTTTTTT. The rearrangement joins TRBV2 to TRBJ2-2; 10 bases agree with TRBD1. V was clipped by 6 bases and J by 6 bases; unmatched bases: 7. Germline V gene data show CDR1 as SNHLY and CDR2 as FYNNEI. There are 15 residues in the CDR3.

This sequence joins TRBV27 and TRBJ2-7; D may match TRBD1 or TRBD2 (5 bases each). Germline V CDR1 and CDR2: MNHEY, SMNVEV (reference sequence). The CDR3 has 13 amino acids. The ends were cut back, 3 bases at V and 3 bases at J, with 9 bases in the middle. The DNA of the CDR3 is TGTGCCAGCAGTTTCACGGGGCTCTACGAGCAGTACTTC. It is translated as CASSFTGLYEQYF.

The chain uses TRBV25-1 and TRBJ2-7; D might be TRBD2 (5 bases). V gave up 3 bases and J gave up 2 bases, with 14 bases separating them. CDR1 is MGHDK and CDR2 is SYGVNS in the germline V gene. There are 15 residues in the CDR3. The CDR3 spells CASSDPDGKTYEQYF. The CDR3 coding sequence is TGTGCCAGCAGTGATCCGGACGGGAAGACCTACGAGCAGTACTTC.

This chain connects TRBV7-3 to TRBJ1-6; no reliable D call. The CDR3 is 14 residues long. In germline, CDR1 is SGHTA, CDR2 FQGTGA. The V end was cut by 6 bases, the J end by 7 bases, with 13 bases between. The CDR3 sequence is CASRPGDGNSPLHF. The CDR3 DNA follows: TGTGCCAGCAGGCCAGGCGACGGCAATTCACCCCTCCACTTT.

V gene TRBV7-7 combines with J gene TRBJ2-2; 7 bases map to TRBD1. Per the germline V gene, CDR1 is SSHAT and CDR2 is FNYEAQ (reference sequence). J was trimmed by 1 base and V by 5 bases; bases with no gene match: 4. The CDR3 covers 15 residues. The CDR3 DNA sequence: TGTGCCAGCAGCGGGACAGTGATGAACACCGGGGAGCTGTTTTTT. As protein: CASSGTVMNTGELFF.

About this clone: The sample contains more than one DNA sequence encoding this CDR3. The CDR3 reads CASSVGTGGEKLFF. The CDR3 DNA follows: TGTGCCAGCAGCGTAGGGACAGGAGGCGAAAAACTGTTTTTT. The chain couples TRBV9 to TRBJ1-4; 7 positions match TRBD1. The J segment lost 8 bases and the V segment lost 0 bases, leaving 4 bases of the junction unmatched. The CDR3 is 14 amino acids. Germline V gives CDR1 SGDLS, CDR2 YYNGEE.

J is TRBJ1-1 and V is TRBV7-9; 9 bases agree with TRBD1. V lost 5 bases to trimming and J lost 1 base; unmatched junction nucleotides: 5. The CDR3 has 15 amino acids. CDR1 and CDR2 from the germline V gene are SEHNR and FQNEAQ (reference sequence). As DNA, the CDR3 is TGTGCCAGCAGCCTCCGACAGGGGGGGAACACTGAAGCTTTCTTT. Translation: CASSLRQGGNTEAFF. Drawing the rest from reference TRBV7-9 and TRBJ1-1, the complete variable domain is DTGVSQNPRHKITKRGQNVTFRCDPISEHNRLYWYRQTLGQGPEFLTYFQNEAQLEKSRLLSDRFSAERPKGSFSTLEIQRTEQGDSAMYLCASSLRQGGNTEAFFGQGTRLTVV.

The V and J genes are TRBV6-5 and TRBJ1-5; D gene unclear. Between the trimmed V and J ends, which lost 0 bases and 9 bases, there was a span of 18 bases. Germline V lookup: CDR1 MNHEY, CDR2 SVGAGI. The CDR3 runs to 16 residues. The CDR3 coding sequence is TGTGCCAGCAGTTACTCTATTCCCGGAAGCAGGTCGCCCCAGCATTTT. Amino acid sequence: CASSYSIPGSRSPQHF.

The sample holds one count of this clone. This chain uses TRBV6-2 or TRBV6-3 with TRBJ2-7, with 7 nucleotides matching TRBD2. Germline V gene data show CDR1 as MNHEY and CDR2 as SVGEGT. The CDR3 covers 17 residues. V was pared by 5 bases and J by 3 bases, with 16 bases of the junction left unmatched. The CDR3 DNA is TGTGCCAGCAGTAAGGGCTATCGGCTAGCGGAAAACTACGAGCAGTACTTC. It yields the protein CASSKGYRLAENYEQYF.

The gene calls are TRBV7-2 and TRBJ1-1, with 10 bases lining up with TRBD1. After removal of 5 bases from V and 1 base from J, the junction contained 10 bases not matched to a gene. The length of the CDR3 is 17 residues. Germline values: CDR1 SGHTA, CDR2 FQGNSA. The CDR3: CASSHSRQGAQNTEAFF. For the CDR3, the DNA is TGTGCCAGCAGCCACTCCAGACAGGGGGCCCAGAACACTGAAGCTTTCTTT.

V and J are TRBV27 and TRBJ1-2; possibly TRBD1 for D (6 bases). The CDR3 consists of 15 residues. Germline lookup yields CDR1 MNHEY and CDR2 SMNVEV (reference sequence). Trimming pared 7 bases from V and 4 bases from J, leaving 19 bases between. The CDR3 reads CASTPRWDTSYGYTF. CDR3 DNA: TGTGCCAGCACCCCCCGGTGGGACACAAGCTATGGCTACACCTTC.

The chain couples TRBV3-1 (or the pseudogene TRBV3-2) to TRBJ1-2; D is unclear. V shed 0 bases and J shed 0 bases, with 11 bases lying between them. Germline V gene sequence: CDR1 LGHDT, CDR2 YNNKEL (reference sequence). CDR3 length equals 16 residues. CDR3 region: CASSQDPRATNYGYTF. In DNA form, the CDR3 reads TGTGCCAGCAGCCAAGACCCAAGGGCGACTAACTATGGCTACACCTTC.

The rearrangement uses TRBV5-1 and TRBJ2-5, with D possibly TRBD1 on 5 matching bases. V lost 5 bases, J lost 3 bases, and 20 bases lay in between. Germline loops: CDR1 SGHRS, CDR2 YFSETQ. The CDR3 totals 16 residues. The CDR3 here is CASSPLAQGPKETQYF. The CDR3, as DNA: TGCGCCAGCAGTCCGTTGGCCCAGGGCCCTAAAGAGACCCAGTACTTC.

This chain connects TRBV5-1 to TRBJ1-1, with D unresolved. Germline V gives CDR1 SGHRS, CDR2 YFSETQ. The CDR3 is 13 amino acids. The V end lost 0 bases, the J end lost 7 bases, and 10 bases lay between the germline ends. The CDR3 reads CASSLVSNHEAFF. CDR3 DNA: TGCGCCAGCAGCTTGGTATCCAACCATGAAGCTTTCTTT. The whole variable domain, filled in from reference TRBV5-1 and TRBJ1-1, reads KAGVTQTPRYLIKTRGQQVTLSCSPISGHRSVSWYQQTPGQGLQFLFEYFSETQRNKGNFPGRFSGRQFSNSRSEMNVSTLELGDSALYLCASSLVSNHEAFFGQGTRLTVV.

The rearrangement uses TRBV7-2 and TRBJ2-7; a possible D gene is TRBD1 (6 bases). The CDR3 has 15 amino acids. The germline gives CDR1 SGHTA, CDR2 FQGNSA. Trimming left V 5 bases short and J 5 bases short, with 19 bases between. The CDR3 region is CASSLIWGPGHEQYF. The DNA of the CDR3 is TGTGCCAGCAGCCTGATTTGGGGGCCGGGCCACGAGCAGTACTTC.

The chain links TRBV30 to TRBJ1-4; D is unresolved. This CDR3 comprises 13 residues. Trimming took 2 bases from V and 11 from J, leaving 15 bases between them. Germline V gives CDR1 GTSNPN, CDR2 SVGIG (reference sequence). The CDR3, as DNA: TGTGCCTGGAGTCGGGAAGATGGAGGGAAACTGTTTTTT. It yields the protein CAWSREDGGKLFF. Full variable domain (rest looked up from reference TRBV30 and TRBJ1-4): SQTIHQWPATLVQPVGSPLSLECTVEGTSNPNLYWYRQAAGRGLQLLFYSVGIGQISSEVPQNLSASRPQDRQFILSSKKLLLSDSGFYLCAWSREDGGKLFFGSGTQLSVL.

V is TRBV24-1 and J is TRBJ2-7; weak D call: TRBD2 (5 bases). V was cut by 3 bases and J by 1 base, with 9 bases left in between. Germline V CDR1 and CDR2: KGHDR, SFDVKD. The CDR3 has 14 amino acids. The CDR3 loop reads CATSDTGGSYEQYF. The CDR3 DNA reads as TGTGCCACCAGTGATACTGGAGGTTCCTACGAGCAGTACTTC.

The chain joins TRBV6-1 to TRBJ2-7; D call uncertain. The CDR3 runs 14 residues. CDR1 MNHNS and CDR2 SASEGT come from the germline V gene. Deletions cut 3 bases from V and 3 bases from J, with 12 bases between. CDR3: CASSEKQVLYEQYF. CDR3 coding DNA: TGTGCCAGCAGTGAGAAGCAGGTCCTCTACGAGCAGTACTTC.

This chain joins TRBV6-2 or TRBV6-3 and TRBJ2-2; D is undetermined. Trimming removed 0 bases at V and 6 bases at J, with 2 bases between. Germline V gene lookup returns CDR1 MNHEY and CDR2 SVGEGT. CDR3 length: 12 residues. The CDR3 reads CASSYSPGELFF. The CDR3 DNA reads TGTGCCAGCAGTTACTCGCCCGGGGAGCTGTTTTTT.